This TCR beta chain was found in a study of glioma-infiltrating T cells after dendritic cell vaccination. Looking at the study overall: Dendritic cells derived from monocytes and pulsed with autologous tumor lysate formed the vaccine.

A few counts support this clone. Germline CDR1 reads MNHNS; CDR2 reads SASEGT. The CDR3 covers 14 residues. Germline trimming cut 3 bases from V and 7 bases from J; bases unmatched to any gene: 8. The PCR used 60 V beta and 13 J beta primers. Sequencing used immunoSEQ multiplex PCR; TCRdb keeps in-frame clones, though not all of them. The sample carries almost 65,000 clones, roughly 80% recorded once. This chain connects TRBV6-1 to TRBJ2-7, with 8 bases matching TRBD1. The sequencing here drew on blood, taken before dendritic cell vaccination. This TCR was sampled from a human donor with glioblastoma. Here the CDR3 DNA reads TGTGCCAGCAGTGACCTCAGGGGGCGCGCAGAGCAGTACTTC. Its translation: CASSDLRGRAEQYF.